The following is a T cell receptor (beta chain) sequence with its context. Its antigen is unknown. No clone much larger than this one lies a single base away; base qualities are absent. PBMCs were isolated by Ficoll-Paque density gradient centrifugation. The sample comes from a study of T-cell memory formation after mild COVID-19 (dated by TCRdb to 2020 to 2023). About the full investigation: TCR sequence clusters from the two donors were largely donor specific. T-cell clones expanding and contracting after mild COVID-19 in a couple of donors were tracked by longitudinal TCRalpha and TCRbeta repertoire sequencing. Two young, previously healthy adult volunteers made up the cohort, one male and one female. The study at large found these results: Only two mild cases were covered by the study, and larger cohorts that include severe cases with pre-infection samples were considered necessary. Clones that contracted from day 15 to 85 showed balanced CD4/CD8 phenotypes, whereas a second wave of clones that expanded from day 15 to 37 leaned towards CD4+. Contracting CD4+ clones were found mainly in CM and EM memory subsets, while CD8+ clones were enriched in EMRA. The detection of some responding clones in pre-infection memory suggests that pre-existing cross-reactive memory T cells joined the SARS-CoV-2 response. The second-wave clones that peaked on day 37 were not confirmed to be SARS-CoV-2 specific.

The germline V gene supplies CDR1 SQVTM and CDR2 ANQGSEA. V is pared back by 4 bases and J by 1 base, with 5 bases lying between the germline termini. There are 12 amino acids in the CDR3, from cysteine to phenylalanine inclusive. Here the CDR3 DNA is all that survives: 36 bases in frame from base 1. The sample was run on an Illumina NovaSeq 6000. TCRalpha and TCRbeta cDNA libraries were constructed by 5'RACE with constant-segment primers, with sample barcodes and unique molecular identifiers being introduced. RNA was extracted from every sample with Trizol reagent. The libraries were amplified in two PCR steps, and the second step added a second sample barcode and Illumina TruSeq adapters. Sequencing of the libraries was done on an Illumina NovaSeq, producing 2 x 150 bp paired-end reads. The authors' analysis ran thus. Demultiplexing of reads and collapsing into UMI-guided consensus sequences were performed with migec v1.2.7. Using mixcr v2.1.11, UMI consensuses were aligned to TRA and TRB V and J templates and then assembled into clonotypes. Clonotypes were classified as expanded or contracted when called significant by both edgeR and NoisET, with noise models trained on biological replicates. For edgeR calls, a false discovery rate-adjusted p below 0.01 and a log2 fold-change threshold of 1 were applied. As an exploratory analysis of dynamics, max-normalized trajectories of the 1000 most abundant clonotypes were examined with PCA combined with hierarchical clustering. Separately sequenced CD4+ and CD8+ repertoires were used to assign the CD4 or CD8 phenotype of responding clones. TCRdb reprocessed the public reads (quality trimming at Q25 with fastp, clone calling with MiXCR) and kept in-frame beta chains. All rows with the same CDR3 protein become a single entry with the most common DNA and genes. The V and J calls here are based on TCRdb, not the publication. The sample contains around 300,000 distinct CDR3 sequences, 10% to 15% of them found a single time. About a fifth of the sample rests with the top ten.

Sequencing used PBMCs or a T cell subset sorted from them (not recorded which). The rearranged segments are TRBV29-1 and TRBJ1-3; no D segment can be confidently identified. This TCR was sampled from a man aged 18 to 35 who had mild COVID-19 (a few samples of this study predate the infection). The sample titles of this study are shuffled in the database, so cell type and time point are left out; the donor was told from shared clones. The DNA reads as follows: TGCAGCGTTGTAAAATCTGGAAACACCATATATTTT. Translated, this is CSVVKSGNTIYF.